A selection of T cell receptor beta chains follows, all from one sample in a study of molecular identifiers for immune sequencing clone quantification. TCRdb re-called the PCR reads with MiXCR, one entry per CDR3 protein. The sample consists of some 320,000 distinct CDR3 sequences, roughly 24% of them appearing once. Sequencing was done on a sample of naive CD8+ T cells from blood, with Jurkat cell RNA spiked in. The receptors here all came from a human donor in good health. Some libraries in this study had Jurkat cell RNA spiked in. CDR3s include the opening cysteine and the closing phenylalanine or tryptophan. D genes are given only for firm matches. Clone size is stated in some rows and not others, as once, few, many or a class when expanded.

D	V	J	size	DNA	CDR3
-	TRBV3-1	TRBJ2-7	-	TGTGCCAGCAGCCAAGGTACATACGACTCCTACGAGCAGTACTTC	CASSQGTYDSYEQYF
TRBD1	TRBV12-3/TRBV12-4	TRBJ1-2	few	TGTGCCAGCAGTTTGACAGGGGGCGCAGAAGGCTACACCTTC	CASSLTGGAEGYTF
-	TRBV19	TRBJ1-1	many	TGTGCCAGTAGTTCCTACGGTCCGGGCACTGAAGCTTTCTTT	CASSSYGPGTEAFF
-	TRBV19	TRBJ2-3	-	TGTGCCAGTAGAACGGGGCAGGTAGGTACGCAGTATTTT	CASRTGQVGTQYF
TRBD1	TRBV18	TRBJ1-4	-	TGTGCCAGCTCAGCAGGGGGCGTAGAGGAAAAACTGTTTTTT	CASSAGGVEEKLFF
-	TRBV19	TRBJ2-2	-	TGTGCCAGTAGTTTGTCGACTAGAGGCTCCGGGGAGCTGTTTTTT	CASSLSTRGSGELFF
TRBD2	TRBV4-1	TRBJ2-7	-	TGCGCCAGCAGCCAAGTGGGACTAGCGAACGAGCAGTACTTC	CASSQVGLANEQYF
-	TRBV28	TRBJ2-6	many	TGTGCCAGCAGTTCCTCGTCAGACGTCTTGTGGGGGTCTGGGGCCAACGTCCTGACTTTC	CASSSSSDVLWGSGANVLTF
-	TRBV27	TRBJ2-3	-	TGTGCCAGCAGTTTATCTGGCCGAGAAGATACGCAGTATTTT	CASSLSGREDTQYF
-	TRBV5-1	TRBJ2-1	many	TGCGCCAGCAGCTTGGCCCCGGAGGACGTCTACAATGAGCAGTTCTTC	CASSLAPEDVYNEQFF
-	TRBV25-1	TRBJ2-6	-	TGTGCCAGCAGTGTAGAGTCTGGGGCCAACGTCCTGACTTTC	CASSVESGANVLTF
-	TRBV5-1	TRBJ1-1	-	TGCGCCAGCAGCTCCGAACGAGACACTGAAGCTTTCTTT	CASSSERDTEAFF
-	TRBV12-3/TRBV12-4	TRBJ1-5	many	TGTGCCAGCAGGTCTACAACAGGCAATCAGCCCCAGCATTTT	CASRSTTGNQPQHF
-	TRBV19	TRBJ2-3	-	TGTGCCAGTAGTCTGAACCTGGACCTCAGGACAGATACGCAGTATTTT	CASSLNLDLRTDTQYF
TRBD1	TRBV3-1	TRBJ1-3	few	TGTGCCAGCAGGGGGACAGATGGAAACACCATATATTTT	CASRGTDGNTIYF
-	TRBV27	TRBJ2-6	-	TGTGCCAGCAGTTTAGTTGGACCTGGGGCCAACGTCCTGACTTTC	CASSLVGPGANVLTF
-	TRBV7-9	TRBJ2-3	-	TGTGCCAGCAGCCAAAGAGAGGGCCTAAACACAGATACGCAGTATTTT	CASSQREGLNTDTQYF
-	TRBV19	TRBJ2-2	many	TGTGCCACCAACAGGGATGAGAGAACCGGGGAGCTGTTTTTT	CATNRDERTGELFF
TRBD1	TRBV5-1	TRBJ2-5	few	TGCGCCAGCAGCTTCGACTATACCCCCGGGACAGGGCTAGGGAGTATGGAGACCCAGTACTTC	CASSFDYTPGTGLGSMETQYF
-	TRBV12-3/TRBV12-4	TRBJ2-1	few	TGTGCCAGCACCAATTCGGGTCCTCGTACTGAGCAGTTCTTC	CASTNSGPRTEQFF